The 10 T cell receptor beta chains below come from one sample, sequenced in a study of identical twins' blood T cells. TCRdb itself ran the 5' RACE reads through MiXCR, one entry per CDR3 protein. The table shows 350,000 to 450,000 distinct CDR3 sequences, with roughly 27% occurring only once. Sequenced material: PBMCs. The receptors originated from a woman aged 18-55 years in good health.

The table lists this clonotype with a count of one. The J gene is TRBJ1-5, the V gene TRBV20-1, with D tentatively TRBD1 (5 bases). V was clipped by 2 bases and J by 3 bases, with 14 bases between them. The germline CDR1 and CDR2 sequences are DFQATT and SNEGSKA (reference sequence). The CDR3 runs 15 residues. Here the CDR3 DNA reads TGCAGTGCTAGATCCTCAGGGTTGGACAATCAGCCCCAGCATTTT. This encodes CSARSSGLDNQPQHF.

This CDR3 is CASSESGQGANEQFF. CDR3 bases: TGTGCCAGCAGTGAATCGGGACAGGGGGCAAATGAGCAGTTCTTC. The chain couples TRBV25-1 to TRBJ2-1, with 12 positions matching TRBD1. The CDR3 sequence is 15 residues long. J lost 7 bases, V lost 1 base, and 2 bases had no gene match. CDR1 MGHDK and CDR2 SYGVNS come from the germline V gene.

The table lists this clonotype with many counts. V and J are TRBV24-1 and TRBJ1-5; D is perhaps TRBD1 (5 bases). The CDR3 length is 15 residues. Germline CDR1 and CDR2: KGHDR and SFDVKD. V dropped 9 bases and J dropped 1 base, with 15 bases sitting between them. The CDR3 nucleotides read TGTGCCACCCGGGCGGGGGGTGAGAGCAATCAGCCCCAGCATTTT. Translated: CATRAGGESNQPQHF.

Only a few counts were recorded for this clonotype. CDR3 protein: CSAKDPTGATEAFF. CDR3 DNA sequence: TGCAGTGCTAAAGACCCGACAGGGGCCACTGAAGCTTTCTTT. The J gene is TRBJ1-1, the V gene TRBV20-1; 8 bases fit TRBD1. In germline, CDR1 is DFQATT, CDR2 SNEGSKA (reference sequence). The J segment lost 4 bases and the V segment lost 4 bases, leaving 8 bases of the junction unmatched. The CDR3 totals 14 residues.

The rearrangement uses TRBV7-9 and TRBJ2-3, with 8 bases matching TRBD2. The germline gives CDR1 SEHNR, CDR2 FQNEAQ (reference sequence). CDR3 length equals 16 residues. The V segment lost 0 bases and the J segment 3 bases; nucleotides outside the gene matches: 5. Written as DNA, the CDR3 is TGTGCCAGCAGCTTAGCCAGCGGGAGTATTACAGATACGCAGTATTTT. As protein: CASSLASGSITDTQYF.

The genes are TRBV3-1 and TRBJ2-2; D is perhaps TRBD2 (5 bases). Trimming left V 3 bases short and J 5 bases short, with 10 bases between. Per germline, CDR1 LGHDT and CDR2 YNNKEL (reference sequence). The CDR3 loop spans 14 amino acids. CDR3 coding DNA: TGTGCCAGCAGCCACGCAACGGGAACCGGGGAGCTGTTTTTT. This codes for CASSHATGTGELFF.

This clonotype was seen only a few times. The CDR3 DNA sequence: TGTGCCAGCAGCTTTCCCCGGGGAGAGTTCGCAGATACGCAGTATTTT. Its protein product is CASSFPRGEFADTQYF. V is TRBV13 and J is TRBJ2-3, with TRBD2 as a possible D gene (5 bases). Between the trimmed V and J ends, which lost 3 bases and 4 bases, there was a span of 17 bases. CDR1 and CDR2 (germline): PRHDT, FYEKMQ (reference sequence). This CDR3 is 16 amino acids long.

The V gene is TRBV20-1, the J gene TRBJ1-2; unclear D gene. Trimming took off 5 bases at V and 1 base at J, with 11 bases between the two ends. Germline CDR1 is DFQATT and CDR2 is SNEGSKA (reference sequence). This CDR3 has 13 residues. In DNA form, the CDR3 reads TGCAGTGCTCCCCGGCCGGATAACTATGGCTACACCTTC. Amino acid sequence: CSAPRPDNYGYTF.

The chain carries TRBV27 and TRBJ2-3; 7 bases map to TRBD2. The ends lost 2 bases at V and 4 bases at J; junction bases unmatched: 6. Germline CDR1 reads MNHEY; CDR2 reads SMNVEV (reference sequence). The CDR3 is made up of 15 amino acids. The CDR3 loop reads CASSLPPSGADTQYF. The CDR3 DNA follows: TGTGCCAGCAGTTTACCCCCCAGCGGGGCAGATACGCAGTATTTT.

This clonotype was counted a few times. This chain joins TRBV25-1 and TRBJ1-1, with 8 nucleotides matching TRBD1. Germline assignment: CDR1 MGHDK and CDR2 SYGVNS. Trimming took 1 base from V and 3 from J; bases not matched to a gene: 19. This CDR3 has 20 amino acids. Here the CDR3 reads CASSEWGSTGAFSLDTEAFF. CDR3 nucleotides: TGTGCCAGCAGTGAATGGGGATCGACAGGGGCATTTAGTTTGGACACTGAAGCTTTCTTT.